This T cell receptor beta chain was recovered during a study of shared T cell receptors in the human thymus. Sequencing was performed with immunoSEQ multiplex PCR; in TCRdb, only in-frame clones are kept and a portion is missing. This table has 540,000 or so clones, around 82% appearing once. This CDR3 has 15 residues. The J segment lost 3 bases and the V segment lost 4 bases, leaving 8 bases of the junction unmatched. Germline CDR1 reads LNHDA; CDR2 reads SQIVND (reference sequence). This sample also belongs to another study, concerning human thymus T cells.

Sequenced input: thymocytes. The chain combines TRBV19 with TRBJ2-7; 8 bases agree with TRBD1. The sequence was obtained from a boy less than two years old with a congenital heart defect. CDR3 sequence reads: CASSKPGGGNYEQYF. The CDR3 DNA sequence: TGTGCCAGTAGTAAACCAGGGGGCGGGAACTACGAGCAGTACTTC.